The clone carrying this T cell receptor beta chain was detected once. Its antigen is unidentified. The sample comes from a study of T cell responses to AZD1222 COVID-19 vaccine. Study results and limitations: The CD4 TCRs associated with vaccination extended across spike and predominated at 160-218 and 743-854. Two AZD1222 administrations were followed by greater Spike-specific TCR breadth and depth. White British people made up most donors, females outnumbered males, and clonal diversity was possibly underestimated.

Only in-frame clones appear in the TCRdb table, and some are missing; sequencing was by immunoSEQ multiplex PCR. In the table there are about 130,000 clones, 88% of which are singletons. CDR1 is ENHRY, CDR2 SYGVKD, per germline. V was clipped by 6 bases and J by 0 bases, with 13 bases between them. The CDR3 covers 15 residues. The clonotype comes from an adult in good health. The chain combines TRBV10-3 with TRBJ2-3, with D perhaps TRBD1 or TRBD2 (5 bases each). This sample comprised peripheral blood, obtained on day 0 of AZD1222 vaccination. The CDR3 DNA sequence: TGTGCCATCAGCCTCGGGACCCCGAGCACAGATACGCAGTATTTT. Translating gives CAISLGTPSTDTQYF.